This T cell receptor (beta chain) was sequenced in a study of beta chain features in type 1 diabetes. The sequenced template was cDNA made from the entire isolated RNA. Produced via immunoSEQ multiplex PCR; TCRdb's table is partial and in-frame only. Of around 320,000 clones in the sample, roughly 15% were seen once. Between the trimmed V and J ends, which lost 3 bases and 1 base, there was a span of 4 bases. The germline V gene encodes CDR1 MNHNY and CDR2 SVGAGI (reference sequence). This CDR3 has 13 residues. This clone turned up a few times. Sequenced sample: central memory CD4+ T cells from blood. The chain joins TRBV6-6 to TRBJ2-4; no definite D call. The TCR sequence derives from a man aged 25 to 40 in good health. CDR3 protein: CASSYLAKNIQYF. The CDR3 DNA reads as TGTGCCAGCAGTTATCTGGCCAAAAACATTCAGTACTTC.